This T cell receptor (beta chain) was identified in a study of shared clonotypes between healthy human individuals. V lost 3 bases, J lost 4 bases, and 13 bases lay in between. The germline gives CDR1 SGHAT, CDR2 FQNNGV. CDR3 length: 15 amino acids. Profiled with immunoSEQ multiplex PCR; TCRdb holds only in-frame clones, not every one. The table includes about 2.1 million clones, roughly 93% detected once. Note on this clone: Its antigen is unknown.

CD45RO-negative CD8 cells positively selected for CCR7 made up the naive population, which excluded terminally differentiated effector memory CD45RA+ cells. Study results and caveats: Limitation of the genetic and exposure-history diversity represented came from the few donors.

Sequencing was performed on naive CD8+ T cells from PBMCs. This clonotype was obtained from a man younger than 35 in good health. Some clones in this sample may be carry-over from other donors' samples. The genes are TRBV11-2 and TRBJ2-1; D unresolved. In DNA, the CDR3 is TGTGCCAGCAGCTTGAGCTTTCCTAAATACAATGAGCAGTTCTTC. Its protein product is CASSLSFPKYNEQFF.